The T cell receptor beta chain under discussion was sequenced for a study of blood T cell repertoires in COVID-19. Whole-study context: Researchers got acute and convalescent COVID-19 samples from the United States, Italy and Spain. Sample material is recorded as cDNA or gDNA derived from T cells, B-cell-depleted T cells, or PBMCs.

This clone was seen a few times. Sequencing was performed with immunoSEQ multiplex PCR; in TCRdb, only in-frame clones are kept and a portion is missing. This table holds 18,000 or so clones, around nine tenths found once. This CDR3 has 16 amino acids. J lost 2 bases, V lost 4 bases, and 8 bases had no gene match. CDR1 is SEHNR, CDR2 FQNEAQ, per germline (reference sequence). This TCR was recovered from a man aged 35 to 55 with active COVID-19. Material for sequencing was peripheral blood. J is TRBJ2-7 and V is TRBV7-9; TRBD2 matches at 10 bases. CDR3 sequence: CASSSGGTSATYEQYF. The CDR3 DNA sequence: TGTGCCAGCAGCTCCGGGGGGACTAGCGCCACCTACGAGCAGTACTTC.